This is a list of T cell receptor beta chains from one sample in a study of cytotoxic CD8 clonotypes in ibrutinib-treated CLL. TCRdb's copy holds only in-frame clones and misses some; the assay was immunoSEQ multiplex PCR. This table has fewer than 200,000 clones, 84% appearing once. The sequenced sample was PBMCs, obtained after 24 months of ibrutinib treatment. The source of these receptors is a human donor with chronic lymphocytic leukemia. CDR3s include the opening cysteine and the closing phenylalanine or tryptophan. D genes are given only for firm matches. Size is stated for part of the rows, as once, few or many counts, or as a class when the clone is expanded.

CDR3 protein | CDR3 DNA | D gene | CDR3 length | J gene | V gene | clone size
CAISLTSYEQYF | TGTGCCATCAGCCTTACAAGTTACGAGCAGTACTTC | NA | 12 | TRBJ2-7 | TRBV10-3 | NA
CASVPRAAGSYNEQFF | TGTGCCAGCGTTCCAAGGGCTGCGGGGTCCTACAATGAGCAGTTCTTC | NA | 16 | TRBJ2-1 | TRBV27 | NA
CASSRLAGAQETQYF | TGTGCCAGCAGTAGACTAGCGGGGGCGCAAGAGACCCAGTACTTC | TRBD2 | 15 | TRBJ2-5 | TRBV2 | NA
CASSRGNTEAFF | TGTGCCAGCTCACGGGGTAACACTGAAGCTTTCTTT | NA | 12 | TRBJ1-1 | TRBV18 | NA
CASSPLGGATGRNSPLHF | TGCGCCAGCAGCCCCCTCGGGGGGGCAACGGGTAGGAATTCACCCCTCCACTTT | NA | 18 | TRBJ1-6 | TRBV5-1 | NA
CASSPGGAEQYF | TGCGCCAGCAGCCCCGGAGGGGCCGAGCAGTACTTC | NA | 12 | TRBJ2-7 | TRBV5-1 | NA
CASRVSGSTNEQFF | TGTGCCAGCAGGGTTAGCGGGAGTACCAATGAGCAGTTCTTC | TRBD2 | 14 | TRBJ2-1 | TRBV7-9 | NA
CASTPIGSGANVLTF | TGTGCCAGTACCCCGATCGGCTCTGGGGCCAACGTCCTGACTTTC | NA | 15 | TRBJ2-6 | TRBV19 | NA
CAWHTGTGPGELFF | TGTGCCTGGCATACCGGGACAGGGCCCGGGGAGCTGTTTTTT | TRBD1 | 14 | TRBJ2-2 | TRBV30 | NA
CASSVEWGANEKLFF | TGTGCCAGCAGTGTAGAGTGGGGAGCTAATGAAAAACTGTTTTTT | NA | 15 | TRBJ1-4 | TRBV2 | NA
CASSENRGYEQYF | TGTGCCAGCAGTGAAAACAGGGGCTACGAGCAGTACTTC | TRBD1 | 13 | TRBJ2-7 | TRBV6-1 | NA
CASSPRPPPSGGPSSYNEQFF | TGCGCCAGCAGCCCTCGCCCCCCTCCTAGCGGGGGGCCGAGCTCCTACAATGAGCAGTTCTTC | TRBD2 | 21 | TRBJ2-1 | TRBV5-1 | NA
CASSLVRSSGYNEQFF | TGTGCCAGCAGCTTGGTAAGGTCTAGCGGCTACAATGAGCAGTTCTTC | TRBD2 | 16 | TRBJ2-1 | TRBV7-9 | NA
CASGSSPQRSPLHF | TGTGCTAGTGGATCCTCCCCCCAACGCTCACCCCTCCACTTT | NA | 14 | TRBJ1-6 | TRBV12-5 | NA
CASSLPQGASGNTIYF | TGTGCCAGCAGCCTACCACAGGGGGCCTCTGGAAACACCATATATTTT | TRBD1 | 16 | TRBJ1-3 | TRBV5-6 | NA
CAWTRVGAGVETQYF | TGTGCCTGGACCCGGGTCGGAGCGGGAGTAGAGACCCAGTACTTC | TRBD2 | 15 | TRBJ2-5 | TRBV30 | NA
CASSLGRSYEQYF | TGTGCCAGCAGTTTAGGCAGGTCCTACGAGCAGTACTTC | NA | 13 | TRBJ2-7 | TRBV27 | many
CASSVGQGAYNEQFF | TGTGCCAGTAGTGTGGGACAGGGGGCCTACAATGAGCAGTTCTTC | TRBD1 | 15 | TRBJ2-1 | TRBV19 | NA
CASSRGPGQGGNTIYF | TGCGCCAGCAGCCGGGGCCCGGGACAGGGAGGAAACACCATATATTTT | TRBD1 | 16 | TRBJ1-3 | TRBV5-1 | once